Here is one TCR beta chain with its context. This record comes from a study of blood T cell repertoires in COVID-19. About the study: T cells, B-cell-depleted T cells, or PBMCs supplied cDNA or gDNA.

V lost 11 bases and J lost 6, with 10 bases in between. CDR3 size: 11 residues. Germline loops: CDR1 MNHEY, CDR2 SVGAGI. The repertoire was sequenced with immunoSEQ multiplex PCR; TCRdb's copy has only in-frame clones and lacks some. The table lists fewer than 95,000 clones, about 91% of them singletons. Material: peripheral blood. The source of this sequence is a man aged 60 to 75 with acute or convalescent COVID-19. The rearrangement uses TRBV6-5 and TRBJ1-4; D possibly corresponds to TRBD1 (5 bases). The CDR3 DNA reads TGTGCCGTGCAGGGTGATGAAAAACTGTTTTTT. It specifies CAVQGDEKLFF.